This passage covers 15 T cell receptor beta chains from one sample sequenced in a study of CD8+ T cells in alopecia areata. In each case, RNA was isolated and then reverse transcribed into cDNA as the sequencing template. Clones were read by immunoSEQ multiplex PCR, and TCRdb kept only the in-frame ones, dropping some. The sample lists 120,000 to 150,000 clones, over 45% occurring once. Sequenced: CD4+ T cells sorted from blood. The receptors were sampled from a human donor with alopecia areata.

Here the CDR3 reads CASSVGVVGSAGELFF. CDR3 nucleotides: TGTGCCAGCAGCGTAGGGGTAGTTGGGAGCGCCGGGGAGCTGTTTTTT. This chain joins TRBV9 and TRBJ2-2, with a weak D call TRBD2 (5 bases). Germline CDR1 SGDLS, CDR2 YYNGEE. The V end was cut by 0 bases, the J end by 6 bases, with 15 bases between. CDR3 length equals 16 residues.

This clone occurred a few times. The chain couples TRBV18 to TRBJ2-3; no definite D call. Germline V CDR1 and CDR2: KGHSH, LQKENI. CDR3 size: 12 residues. The V end lost 3 bases, the J end lost 6 bases, and 7 bases lay between the germline ends. Written as DNA, the CDR3 is TGTGCCAGCTCACCGAGTGGGGATACGCAGTATTTT. Protein sequence: CASSPSGDTQYF.

This sequence joins TRBV14 and TRBJ1-1; D not certain. Germline V gives CDR1 SGHDN, CDR2 FVKESK. Trimming took 0 bases from V and 5 from J, leaving 7 bases between them. This CDR3 is built from 13 residues. Here the CDR3 DNA reads TGTGCCAGCAGCCAAGATTTCTTAACTGAAGCTTTCTTT. Translating gives CASSQDFLTEAFF.

The V gene is TRBV18, the J gene TRBJ2-4, with a weak D call TRBD2 (6 bases). The V end lost 0 bases, the J end lost 11 bases, and 8 bases lay between the germline ends. This CDR3 region has 12 residues. Germline CDR1 is KGHSH and CDR2 is LQKENI. The CDR3 DNA is TGTGCCAGCTCACCACCCGGGACTGTTCAGTACTTC. Translating it yields CASSPPGTVQYF.

The genes are TRBV5-1 and TRBJ2-1; D possibly corresponds to TRBD1 (6 bases). This CDR3 region has 13 residues. With 4 bases removed from V and 5 bases from J, the gap between germline ends came to 10 bases. Per the germline V gene, CDR1 is SGHRS and CDR2 is YFSETQ. The CDR3 region has the DNA TGCGCCAGCAGCGTATACAGGGACAATGAGCAGTTCTTC. Amino acid sequence: CASSVYRDNEQFF.

This clone has a handful of counts. The chain recombines TRBV29-1 with TRBJ2-3, with 7 bases matching TRBD1. This CDR3 has 15 amino acids. The germline V gene encodes CDR1 SQVTM and CDR2 ANQGSEA. Germline trimming cut 3 bases from V and 6 bases from J; bases unmatched to any gene: 12. The CDR3 loop reads CSVEGTVFPGDTQYF. The CDR3 DNA sequence: TGCAGCGTTGAGGGGACAGTATTTCCAGGGGATACGCAGTATTTT.

The table lists this clone with a few counts. The rearrangement links TRBV28 to TRBJ2-5; unclear D gene. Trimming pared 5 bases from V and 2 bases from J, leaving 3 bases between. CDR1 is MDHEN and CDR2 is SYDVKM in the germline V gene. There are 11 residues in the CDR3. The CDR3 protein is CASSRQETQYF. The CDR3 DNA sequence: TGTGCCAGCAGTCGACAAGAGACCCAGTACTTC.

The rearrangement uses TRBV7-3 and TRBJ2-5; D remains unclear. The CDR3 contains 16 residues. V lost 0 bases, J lost 5 bases, and 16 bases lay in between. In germline, CDR1 is SGHTA, CDR2 FQGTGA. CDR3 in DNA: TGTGCCAGCAGCTTAACAGGGCAGGCGCATGGGGAGACCCAGTACTTC. Translating gives CASSLTGQAHGETQYF.

The rearrangement joins TRBV6-1 to TRBJ2-1; no firm D call. Germline assignment: CDR1 MNHNS and CDR2 SASEGT. The ends were cut back, 4 bases at V and 9 bases at J, with 7 bases in the middle. The length of the CDR3 is 11 residues. In DNA, the CDR3 is TGTGCCAGCAGTGGACCTCCTGAGCAGTTCTTC. It specifies CASSGPPEQFF.

This sequence joins TRBV4-1 and TRBJ2-7; D is perhaps TRBD2 (5 bases). Germline CDR1 and CDR2: MGHRA and YSYEKL. This CDR3 comprises 16 residues. V was pared by 5 bases and J by 2 bases, with 19 bases between. The CDR3 here is CASSSTPGIRAYEQYF. The CDR3, as DNA: TGCGCCAGCAGCTCGACCCCGGGGATTAGGGCCTACGAGCAGTACTTC.

J is TRBJ1-2 and V is TRBV10-3, with 9 positions matching TRBD1. This CDR3 is 14 amino acids long. Germline CDR1 and CDR2: ENHRY and SYGVKD. Unmatched junction bases numbered 12, after V lost 8 bases and J lost 8 bases. This CDR3 is CAILNWTGAEGYTF. CDR3 nucleotides: TGTGCCATCCTAAATTGGACAGGGGCGGAGGGCTACACCTTC.

This clone appeared a few times. The chain employs TRBV27 and TRBJ1-1; tentative D call: TRBD1 (5 bases). Trimming removed 4 bases at V and 1 base at J, with 13 bases between. This CDR3 has 15 amino acids. Germline CDR1 is MNHEY and CDR2 is SMNVEV (reference sequence). The CDR3 DNA follows: TGTGCCAGCAGTTCCCCGGGACGATGGAACACTGAAGCTTTCTTT. Translated: CASSSPGRWNTEAFF.

This clone came up once. The V and J genes are TRBV27 and TRBJ2-7; 9 bases line up with TRBD1. Germline loops: CDR1 MNHEY, CDR2 SMNVEV (reference sequence). Unmatched junction bases numbered 6, after V lost 5 bases and J lost 4 bases. The CDR3 loop spans 14 amino acids. The CDR3 spells CASSPRDREYEQYF. The CDR3 DNA follows: TGTGCCAGCAGTCCCCGGGACAGGGAGTACGAGCAGTACTTC.

The chain links TRBV30 to TRBJ2-5; 7 nucleotides agree with TRBD1. The tail of the sequence fits TRBJ2-7 better, so the J call may be wrong. The CDR3 spans 12 residues. Germline V gene sequence: CDR1 GTSNPN, CDR2 SVGIG (reference sequence). The DNA for the CDR3 is TGTGCCTGGCGGGACAGAACCTACGAGCAGTACTTC. It encodes CAWRDRTYEQYF.

This clone has only one observation. The chain links TRBV4-2 to TRBJ2-6; D uncertain. The CDR3 spans 15 residues. Germline V gene sequence: CDR1 LGHNA, CDR2 YNFKEQ. The germline V and J ends were trimmed by 5 bases and 1 base, with 9 bases remaining between them. In DNA, the CDR3 is TGTGCCAGCAGCGAGTCTGCGTCTGGGGCCAACGTCCTGACTTTC. As protein: CASSESASGANVLTF.